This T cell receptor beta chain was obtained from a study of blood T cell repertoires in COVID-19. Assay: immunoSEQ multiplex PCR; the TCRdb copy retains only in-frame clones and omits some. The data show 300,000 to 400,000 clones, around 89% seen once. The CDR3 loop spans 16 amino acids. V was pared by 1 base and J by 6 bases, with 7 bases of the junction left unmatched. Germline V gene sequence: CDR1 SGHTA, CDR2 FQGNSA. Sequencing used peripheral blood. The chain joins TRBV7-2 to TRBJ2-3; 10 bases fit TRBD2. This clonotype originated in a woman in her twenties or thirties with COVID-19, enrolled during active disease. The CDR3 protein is CASSLGASGGMDTQYF. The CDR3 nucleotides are TGTGCCAGCAGCTTAGGGGCTAGCGGGGGTATGGATACGCAGTATTTT.